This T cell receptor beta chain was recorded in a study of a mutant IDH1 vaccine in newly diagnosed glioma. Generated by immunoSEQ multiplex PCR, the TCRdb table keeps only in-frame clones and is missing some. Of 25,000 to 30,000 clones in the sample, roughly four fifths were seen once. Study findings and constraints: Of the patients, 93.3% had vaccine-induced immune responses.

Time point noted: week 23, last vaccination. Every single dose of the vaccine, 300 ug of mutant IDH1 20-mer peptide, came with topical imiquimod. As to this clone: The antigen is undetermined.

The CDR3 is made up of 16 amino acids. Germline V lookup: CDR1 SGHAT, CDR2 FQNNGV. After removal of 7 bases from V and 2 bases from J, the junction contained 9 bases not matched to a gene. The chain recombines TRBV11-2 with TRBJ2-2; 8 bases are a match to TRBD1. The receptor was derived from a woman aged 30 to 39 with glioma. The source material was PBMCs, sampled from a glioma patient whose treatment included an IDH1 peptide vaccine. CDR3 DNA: TGTGCCAGCACCACGGCTGGGACAGGCAACACCGGGGAGCTGTTTTTT. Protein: CASTTAGTGNTGELFF. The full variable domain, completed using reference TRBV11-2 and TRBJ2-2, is EAGVAQSPRYKIIEKRQSVAFWCNPISGHATLYWYQQILGQGPKLLIQFQNNGVVDDSQLPKDRFSAERLKGVDSTLKIQPAKLEDSAVYLCASTTAGTGNTGELFFGEGSRLTVL.